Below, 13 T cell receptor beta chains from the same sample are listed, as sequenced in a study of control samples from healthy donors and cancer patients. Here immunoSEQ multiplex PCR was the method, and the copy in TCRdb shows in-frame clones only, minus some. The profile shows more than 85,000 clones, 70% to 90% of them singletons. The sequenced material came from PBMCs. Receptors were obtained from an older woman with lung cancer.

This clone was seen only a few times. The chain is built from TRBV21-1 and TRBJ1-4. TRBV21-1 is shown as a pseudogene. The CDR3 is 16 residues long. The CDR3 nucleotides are TGTGCCAGCAGCGCCCTCCGAGGGGTATGCAAAGAAAAACTGTTTTTT. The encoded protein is CASSALRGVCKEKLFF.

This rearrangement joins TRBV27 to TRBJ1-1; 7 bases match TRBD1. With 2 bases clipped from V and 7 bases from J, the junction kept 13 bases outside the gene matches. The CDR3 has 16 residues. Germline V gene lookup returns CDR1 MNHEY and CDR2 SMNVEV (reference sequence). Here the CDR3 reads CASSLNSDRASGEAFF. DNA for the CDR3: TGTGCCAGCAGTTTAAACTCAGACAGGGCGAGCGGTGAAGCTTTCTTT.

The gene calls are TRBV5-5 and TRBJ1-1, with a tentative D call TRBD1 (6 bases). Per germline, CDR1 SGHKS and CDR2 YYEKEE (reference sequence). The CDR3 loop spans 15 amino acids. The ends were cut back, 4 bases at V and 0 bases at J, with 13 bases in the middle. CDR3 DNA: TGTGCCAGCAGCCGCTCCAGGGGTCTGAACACTGAAGCTTTCTTT. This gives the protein CASSRSRGLNTEAFF.

As DNA, the CDR3 is TGTGCCAGTAGTATCGGACAGGATCTTCAGCCCCAGCATTTT. The encoded protein is CASSIGQDLQPQHF. This chain uses TRBV19 with TRBJ1-5, with TRBD1 identical over 7 bases. Germline V gene data show CDR1 as LNHDA and CDR2 as SQIVND (reference sequence). This CDR3 has 14 residues. V was clipped by 3 bases and J by 6 bases; unmatched bases: 5.

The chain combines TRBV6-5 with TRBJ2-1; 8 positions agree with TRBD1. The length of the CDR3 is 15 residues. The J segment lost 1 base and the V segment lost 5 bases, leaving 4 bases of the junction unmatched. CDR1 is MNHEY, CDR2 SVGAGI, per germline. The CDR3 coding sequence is TGTGCCAGCAGTAGGGGACAGGTATCCTACAATGAGCAGTTCTTC. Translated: CASSRGQVSYNEQFF.

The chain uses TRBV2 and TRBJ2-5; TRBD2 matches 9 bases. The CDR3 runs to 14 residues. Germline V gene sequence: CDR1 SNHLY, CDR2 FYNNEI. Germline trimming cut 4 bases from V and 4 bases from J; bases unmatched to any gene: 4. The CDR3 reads CASSASGAGETQYF. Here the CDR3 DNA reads TGTGCCAGCAGTGCTAGCGGGGCGGGAGAGACCCAGTACTTC.

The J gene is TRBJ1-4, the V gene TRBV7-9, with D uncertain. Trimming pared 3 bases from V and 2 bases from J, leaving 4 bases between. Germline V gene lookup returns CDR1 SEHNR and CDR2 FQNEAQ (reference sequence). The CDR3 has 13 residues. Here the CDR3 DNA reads TGTGCCAGCAGCTTGAACACTAATGAAAAACTGTTTTTT. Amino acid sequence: CASSLNTNEKLFF.

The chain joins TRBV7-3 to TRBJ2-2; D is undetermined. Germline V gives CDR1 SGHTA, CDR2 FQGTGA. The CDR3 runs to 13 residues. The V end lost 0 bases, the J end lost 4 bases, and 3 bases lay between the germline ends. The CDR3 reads CASSLTPTGELFF. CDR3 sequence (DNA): TGTGCCAGCAGCTTAACTCCCACCGGGGAGCTGTTTTTT.

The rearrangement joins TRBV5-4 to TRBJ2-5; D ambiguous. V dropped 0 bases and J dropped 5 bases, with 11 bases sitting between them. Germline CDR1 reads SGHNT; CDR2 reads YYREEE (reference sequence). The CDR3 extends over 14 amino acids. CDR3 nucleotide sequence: TGTGCCAGCAGCTTGGCCCATAGCTCGGAGACCCAGTACTTC. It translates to CASSLAHSSETQYF.

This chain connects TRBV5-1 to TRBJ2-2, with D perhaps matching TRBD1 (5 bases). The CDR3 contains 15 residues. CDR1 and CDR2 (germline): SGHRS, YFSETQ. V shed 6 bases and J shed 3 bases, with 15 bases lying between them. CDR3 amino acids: CASNIQGRDTGELFF. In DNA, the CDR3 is TGCGCCAGCAACATCCAGGGCAGGGACACCGGGGAGCTGTTTTTT.

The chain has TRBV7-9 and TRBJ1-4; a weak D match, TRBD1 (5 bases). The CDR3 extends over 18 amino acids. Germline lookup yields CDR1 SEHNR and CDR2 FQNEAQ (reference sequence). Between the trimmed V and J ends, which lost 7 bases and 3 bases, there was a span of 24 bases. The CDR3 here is CASTHPPLTGAANEKLFF. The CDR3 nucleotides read TGTGCCAGCACCCACCCCCCCCTAACCGGGGCGGCTAATGAAAAACTGTTTTTT.

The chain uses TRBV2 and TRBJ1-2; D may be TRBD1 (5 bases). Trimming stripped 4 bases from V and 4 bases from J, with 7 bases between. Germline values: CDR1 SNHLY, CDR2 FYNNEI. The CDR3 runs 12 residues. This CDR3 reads CASSGDFYGYTF. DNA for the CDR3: TGTGCCAGCAGTGGGGACTTCTATGGCTACACCTTC.

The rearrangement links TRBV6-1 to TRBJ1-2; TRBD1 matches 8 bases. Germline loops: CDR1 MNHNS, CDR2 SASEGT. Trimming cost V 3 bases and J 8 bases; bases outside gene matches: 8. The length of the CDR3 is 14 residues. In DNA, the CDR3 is TGTGCCAGCAGTGACAGAGGACAGGGCGACGGCTACACCTTC. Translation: CASSDRGQGDGYTF.